These 31 T cell receptor beta chains originate from one sample sequenced in a study of blood T cell repertoires in COVID-19. Generated by immunoSEQ multiplex PCR, the TCRdb table keeps only in-frame clones and is missing some. In the table there are some 87,000 clones, about nine tenths of which are singletons. The sequencing input was peripheral blood. Receptor source: a woman in her sixties or seventies with acute or convalescent COVID-19.

This sequence joins TRBV28 and TRBJ2-4, with a tentative D call TRBD2 (6 bases). The CDR3 runs 19 residues. Trimming removed 7 bases from V and 3 bases from J, with 28 bases in between. CDR1 and CDR2 from the germline V gene are MDHEN and SYDVKM. DNA of the CDR3: TGTGCCAGCAAGGAGTCGCCTCTAACGGAGGGGTTTAACAAAAACATTCAGTACTTC. It codes for CASKESPLTEGFNKNIQYF.

This chain uses TRBV6-6 with TRBJ1-6; D may be TRBD1 (6 bases). The CDR3 length is 14 residues. Trimming stripped 6 bases from V and 5 bases from J, with 11 bases between. Germline V gene data show CDR1 as MNHNY and CDR2 as SVGAGI (reference sequence). CDR3 region: CASRLDSDNSPLHF. CDR3 coding DNA: TGTGCCAGCAGACTGGACAGTGATAATTCACCCCTCCACTTT.

The chain uses TRBV28 and TRBJ1-1, with TRBD1 identical over 8 bases. The V gene end was trimmed by 8 bases and the J gene end by 1 base; junction bases not matched to a gene: 3. CDR1 and CDR2 (germline): MDHEN, SYDVKM. The CDR3 length is 13 residues. The CDR3 reads CASGQGANTEAFF. In nucleotides, the CDR3 is TGTGCCAGCGGTCAGGGGGCGAACACTGAAGCTTTCTTT.

CDR3 region: CASSRPLGTGLHEQYF. As DNA, the CDR3 is TGTGCCAGTAGTCGACCTCTTGGGACAGGGTTGCACGAGCAGTACTTC. The J gene is TRBJ2-7, the V gene TRBV19; TRBD1 matches at 9 bases. This CDR3 comprises 16 residues. With V trimmed by 5 bases and J by 5 bases, 13 bases remained unmatched. Germline CDR1 is LNHDA and CDR2 is SQIVND (reference sequence).

This chain links TRBV27 with TRBJ2-4, with 7 nucleotides matching TRBD1. Germline CDR1 and CDR2: MNHEY and SMNVEV (reference sequence). The V and J ends lost 1 base and 5 bases, in that order; junction bases with no gene match: 5. The CDR3 totals 15 residues. This chain's CDR3 is CASSLWGQGENIQYF. The CDR3 DNA sequence: TGTGCCAGCAGTTTATGGGGGCAGGGGGAAAACATTCAGTACTTC.

The rearrangement uses TRBV20-1 and TRBJ2-7; 16 bases agree with TRBD2. Looked up from germline, CDR1 is DFQATT and CDR2 is SNEGSKA (reference sequence). CDR3 length equals 20 residues. J lost 3 bases, V lost 3 bases, and 17 bases had no gene match. CDR3 nucleotide sequence: TGCAGTGCTAGTCAGCTCCCGGGACTAGCGGGAGGGAAATCTATCTACGAGCAGTACTTC. The encoded protein is CSASQLPGLAGGKSIYEQYF.

J is TRBJ2-3 and V is TRBV29-1, with D perhaps matching TRBD1 (5 bases). The CDR3 length is 16 residues. Germline assignment: CDR1 SQVTM and CDR2 ANQGSEA. Trimming left V 0 bases short and J 4 bases short, with 17 bases between. CDR3 bases: TGCAGCGTTGAAGATATGCCAGGGATGGTCCCAGATACGCAGTATTTT. Amino acids: CSVEDMPGMVPDTQYF.

The rearrangement joins TRBV10-1 to TRBJ2-3; D is perhaps TRBD1 (7 bases). There are 14 residues in the CDR3. Trimming cost V 2 bases and J 5 bases, with 11 bases left between them. Germline CDR1 reads WNHNN; CDR2 reads SYGVQD (reference sequence). CDR3 bases: TGCGCCAGCAGTGAGGCCAGGGGGGAAGATACGCAGTATTTT. Protein: CASSEARGEDTQYF.

This clone was seen a handful of times. This sample includes further DNA sequences coding for the same CDR3. CDR3 region: CAWSVRDTQYF. For the CDR3, the DNA is TGTGCCTGGAGTGTACGGGATACGCAGTATTTT. The rearrangement joins TRBV30 to TRBJ2-3; D is ambiguous. CDR3 size: 11 residues. Trimming left V 0 bases short and J 6 bases short, with 4 bases between. Germline V gene data show CDR1 as GTSNPN and CDR2 as SVGIG (reference sequence).

A single count supports this clone. As DNA, the CDR3 is TGTGCCAGCAGTCCAGGACAGGGGGCAGGTGGCTACACCTTC. This sequence encodes CASSPGQGAGGYTF. V gene TRBV27 combines with J gene TRBJ1-2; 11 positions agree with TRBD1. The CDR3 runs to 14 residues. Germline V gene lookup returns CDR1 MNHEY and CDR2 SMNVEV (reference sequence). V lost 5 bases, J lost 7 bases, and 6 bases stayed unmatched.

The CDR3: CASSRDRNINYGYTF. CDR3 nucleotides: TGTGCCAGCAGCCGTGACAGAAATATTAACTATGGCTACACCTTC. This rearrangement joins TRBV6-5 to TRBJ1-2, with D tentatively TRBD1 (5 bases). V was clipped by 6 bases and J by 1 base, with 15 bases between them. This CDR3 is built from 15 residues. In germline, CDR1 is MNHEY, CDR2 SVGAGI.

This chain connects TRBV3-1 (or the pseudogene TRBV3-2) to TRBJ1-2; no clear D. Germline V CDR1 and CDR2: LGHDT, YNNKEL (reference sequence). The V end lost 4 bases, the J end lost 7 bases, and 13 bases lay between the germline ends. The CDR3 totals 13 residues. CDR3 sequence: CASSRPQSGGYTF. The CDR3 coding sequence is TGTGCCAGCAGCCGACCTCAATCGGGTGGCTACACCTTC.

A single count supports this clone. The gene calls are TRBV27 and TRBJ2-1; D is undetermined. From germline, CDR1 is MNHEY and CDR2 SMNVEV (reference sequence). The CDR3 sequence is 13 residues long. The ends were cut back, 10 bases at V and 7 bases at J, with 17 bases in the middle. The CDR3 nucleotides are TGTGCCACCTCTATCACCGAGTGGAATGAGCAGTTCTTC. It codes for CATSITEWNEQFF.

The chain is built from TRBV7-9 and TRBJ2-3, with TRBD2 identical over 12 bases. Germline CDR1 is SEHNR and CDR2 is FQNEAQ (reference sequence). This CDR3 has 17 amino acids. V lost 5 bases to trimming and J lost 0 bases; unmatched junction nucleotides: 6. The CDR3 DNA is TGTGCCAGCAGCCTGACTGGACTAGCGGGGAGCACAGATACGCAGTATTTT. Translation: CASSLTGLAGSTDTQYF.

The chain joins TRBV3-1 (or the pseudogene TRBV3-2) to TRBJ1-2; 8 bases are shared with TRBD1. The CDR3 loop spans 12 amino acids. J lost 9 bases, V lost 4 bases, and 4 bases had no gene match. CDR1 and CDR2 (germline): LGHDT, YNNKEL (reference sequence). CDR3 nucleotides: TGTGCCAGCAGCCGCGGACAGGGTAGCTACACCTTC. This sequence encodes CASSRGQGSYTF.

In DNA form, the CDR3 reads TGTGCCAGTAGCTATGCTAGCGGGAGGGCCCCCGGGGAGCTGTTTTTT. Translated: CASSYASGRAPGELFF. The chain employs TRBV19 and TRBJ2-2; 12 nucleotides match TRBD2. This CDR3 contains 16 residues. V shed 6 bases and J 6 bases; nucleotides not matched to a gene: 8. Germline loops: CDR1 LNHDA, CDR2 SQIVND (reference sequence). The entire variable domain, with the rest obtained from reference TRBV19 and TRBJ2-2, is as follows: DGGITQSPKYLFRKEGQNVTLSCEQNLNHDAMYWYRQDPGQGLRLIYYSQIVNDFQKGDIAEGYSVSREKKESFPLTVTSAQKNPTAFYLCASSYASGRAPGELFFGEGSRLTVL.

The V gene is TRBV3-1 (or the pseudogene TRBV3-2), the J gene TRBJ2-2; 7 bases line up with TRBD1. V lost 0 bases, J lost 1 base, and 5 bases stayed unmatched. The CDR3 covers 17 residues. CDR1 is LGHDT and CDR2 is YNNKEL in the germline V gene (reference sequence). The CDR3 is CASSQETRTGNTGELFF. As DNA, the CDR3 is TGTGCCAGCAGCCAAGAAACCCGGACAGGGAACACCGGGGAGCTGTTTTTT.

The chain employs TRBV5-1 and TRBJ2-7; a weak D match, TRBD1 (6 bases). CDR1 is SGHRS, CDR2 YFSETQ, per germline. The CDR3 covers 14 residues. The V end was cut by 0 bases, the J end by 2 bases, with 9 bases between. DNA of the CDR3: TGCGCCAGCAGCTTGGCCCAGGGGACCTACGAGCAGTACTTC. Its protein is CASSLAQGTYEQYF. Variable domain in full (rest from reference TRBV5-1 and TRBJ2-7): KAGVTQTPRYLIKTRGQQVTLSCSPISGHRSVSWYQQTPGQGLQFLFEYFSETQRNKGNFPGRFSGRQFSNSRSEMNVSTLELGDSALYLCASSLAQGTYEQYFGPGTRLTVT.

The chain employs TRBV27 and TRBJ1-1; D unresolved. The germline CDR1 and CDR2 sequences are MNHEY and SMNVEV (reference sequence). V dropped 8 bases and J dropped 6 bases, with 19 bases sitting between them. The CDR3 loop spans 14 amino acids. Here the CDR3 DNA reads TGTGCCAGCCCCCCCCAGCGGGGAAACCCTGAAGCTTTCTTT. It translates to CASPPQRGNPEAFF.

This clone was recorded only once. This chain joins TRBV28 and TRBJ2-5; D is possibly TRBD1 (6 bases). The CDR3 sequence is 15 residues long. V lost 10 bases to trimming and J lost 3 bases, with 21 bases between them. Germline V lookup: CDR1 MDHEN, CDR2 SYDVKM. CDR3 bases: TGTGCCACCCACCAAGGGACACGACCCAAAGAGACCCAGTACTTC. This codes for CATHQGTRPKETQYF.

This chain joins TRBV5-4 and TRBJ2-1; D perhaps matches TRBD1 (8 bases). Germline V gene data show CDR1 as SGHNT and CDR2 as YYREEE (reference sequence). Trimming shortened V by 1 base and J by 4 bases, and 12 bases separated the two germline ends. The CDR3 covers 15 residues. CDR3 sequence: CASSLYRGGYNEQFF. CDR3 DNA: TGTGCCAGCAGCTTGTACAGGGGGGGATACAATGAGCAGTTCTTC.

The J gene is TRBJ2-1, the V gene TRBV13; 8 bases line up with TRBD2. Trimming cost V 6 bases and J 4 bases; bases outside gene matches: 17. CDR1 and CDR2 from the germline V gene are PRHDT and FYEKMQ (reference sequence). The CDR3 is 18 residues long. CDR3 sequence: CASSRYRNLGLVYNEQFF. The CDR3 DNA sequence: TGTGCCAGCAGTCGTTACCGGAACCTGGGACTAGTATACAATGAGCAGTTCTTC.

This clone was seen once. The V gene is TRBV2, the J gene TRBJ2-7; D perhaps matches TRBD2 (7 bases). CDR3 length: 16 residues. Germline values: CDR1 SNHLY, CDR2 FYNNEI. V lost 1 base and J lost 4, with 17 bases in between. For the CDR3, the DNA is TGTGCCAGCAGTGAAGGAGTCGGGGGGCGCAAGTACGAGCAGTACTTC. Protein product: CASSEGVGGRKYEQYF.

The J gene is TRBJ2-3, the V gene TRBV5-6, with TRBD1 identical over 7 bases. V was clipped by 3 bases and J by 3 bases; unmatched bases: 7. Germline-derived CDR1 and CDR2 are SGHDT and YYEEEE. The CDR3 length is 15 residues. The CDR3 spells CASSWGTAGTDTQYF. In DNA, the CDR3 is TGTGCCAGCAGCTGGGGGACAGCCGGGACAGATACGCAGTATTTT.

This chain joins TRBV19 and TRBJ1-5; D unresolved. CDR3 length: 16 residues. Germline V gene sequence: CDR1 LNHDA, CDR2 SQIVND (reference sequence). V was cut by 5 bases and J by 1 base, with 15 bases left in between. The CDR3 here is CASSERTYGSNQPQHF. The CDR3, as DNA: TGTGCCAGTAGTGAAAGGACTTACGGGAGCAATCAGCCCCAGCATTTT.

The chain couples TRBV5-1 to TRBJ1-1, with TRBD1 identical over 8 bases. Looked up from germline, CDR1 is SGHRS and CDR2 is YFSETQ. Trimming took 4 bases from V and 0 from J; bases not matched to a gene: 5. This CDR3 is built from 15 residues. The CDR3: CASSRQGAVNTEAFF. The CDR3 region has the DNA TGCGCCAGCAGCAGGCAGGGGGCGGTGAACACTGAAGCTTTCTTT.

The count of this clone is one. The genes are TRBV6-5 and TRBJ1-5, with a tentative D call TRBD1 (6 bases). Trimming shortened V by 6 bases and J by 5 bases, and 11 bases separated the two germline ends. The CDR3 spans 13 residues. Germline CDR1 MNHEY, CDR2 SVGAGI. The CDR3 spells CASRREGDQPQHF. The DNA for the CDR3 is TGTGCCAGCAGGAGGGAGGGGGATCAGCCCCAGCATTTT.

CDR3 sequence (DNA): TGCGCCAGCAGCCAAGATCCGGGGGAAACAAGCAATCAGCCCCAGCATTTT. It translates to CASSQDPGETSNQPQHF. The chain combines TRBV4-1 with TRBJ1-5, with D tentatively TRBD1 (5 bases). Trimming took off 0 bases at V and 1 base at J, with 13 bases between the two ends. The germline CDR1 and CDR2 sequences are MGHRA and YSYEKL. This CDR3 spans 17 amino acids.

The rearrangement uses TRBV19 and TRBJ1-6; 9 bases are a match to TRBD1. Germline V gene data show CDR1 as LNHDA and CDR2 as SQIVND (reference sequence). Unmatched junction bases numbered 2, after V lost 5 bases and J lost 6 bases. The CDR3 contains 14 residues. CDR3 loop: CASSLDRGNSPLHF. The DNA for the CDR3 is TGTGCCAGTAGTCTGGACAGGGGTAATTCACCCCTCCACTTT.

This chain links TRBV7-8 with TRBJ1-6, with 12 bases identical to TRBD1. This CDR3 is built from 17 residues. Germline CDR1 is SGHVS and CDR2 is FQNEAQ. The ends lost 5 bases at V and 8 bases at J; junction bases unmatched: 10. CDR3 amino acids: CASSRQTGTGGDSPLHF. For the CDR3, the DNA is TGTGCCAGCAGCAGACAAACCGGGACAGGGGGCGATTCACCCCTCCACTTT.

In DNA form, the CDR3 reads TGTGCCAGCAGCCAAGAGAACCTAGTACTAGGGGAGCTGTTTTTT. The encoded protein is CASSQENLVLGELFF. The chain combines TRBV14 with TRBJ2-2; no clear D gene. The CDR3 covers 15 residues. V lost 0 bases and J lost 8, with 13 bases in between. The germline CDR1 and CDR2 sequences are SGHDN and FVKESK.